This T cell receptor (beta chain) was recovered during a study of T cells in Graves' hyperthyroidism and ophthalmopathy. Study findings and constraints: Ophthalmopathy onset followed model prediction by a median approximately six months. Stable hyperthyroidism was told apart from ophthalmopathy by a model built on 13 V-J features.

Unmatched junction bases numbered 3, after V lost 5 bases and J lost 3 bases. In germline, CDR1 is SGHTA, CDR2 FQGNSA. The CDR3 sequence is 13 residues long. This clonotype was recorded many times. Its specificity is not known. Patients showing uncontrolled infection, other autoimmune disease, pregnancy or lactation were ineligible. Each diagnosis was grounded in clinical symptoms, serum thyroxine and TRAb, thyroid ultrasound, and orbital computed tomography. Amplified regions were TCR beta CDR3 sequences from RNA transcripts. RT-PCR in the first round (using the HTBI primer set) targeted the TCR CDR3. One entry per CDR3 protein results from TCRdb running MiXCR on the multiplex PCR reads. The sample contains about 570,000 distinct CDR3 sequences, around 42% of which appear only once.

The receptor's source is an adult woman with Graves' disease, either hyperthyroidism or ophthalmopathy (not recorded which). The chain uses TRBV7-2 and TRBJ1-1, with 7 bases matching TRBD1. Sequenced: peripheral blood or thyroid tissue (not recorded which). The CDR3 DNA follows: TGTGCCAGCAGCCCGGGACAGCACACTGAAGCTTTCTTT. Its translation: CASSPGQHTEAFF.